The 32 T cell receptor beta chains given below trace back to one sample, sequenced in a study of Ad26.COV2.S vaccination and SARS-CoV-2 variants. Treatment specified: some 19 received Ad26.COV2.S at low or high dose, single or two shots; about 5 received placebo; per-sample allocation not given. Following the first vaccine or placebo injection, samples were taken on day 63. The method was immunoSEQ multiplex PCR; TCRdb's version includes in-frame clones alone and lacks a portion of them. The repertoire includes about 420,000 clones, roughly 90% of them detected once, and 3.6% sits in the top ten. The material was peripheral blood, obtained in a trial of Ad26.COV2.S vaccine versus placebo. These receptors originate from a person aged 18-60 years who received the Ad26.COV2.S COVID-19 vaccine or a placebo.

On this clone: Within the sample, other DNA sequences also encode this same CDR3. J is TRBJ2-7 and V is TRBV4-2; D remains ambiguous. This CDR3 spans 12 amino acids. V shed 0 bases and J shed 5 bases, with 5 bases lying between them. Germline V gene sequence: CDR1 LGHNA, CDR2 YNFKEQ. The CDR3 spells CASSQDGDEQYF. CDR3 coding DNA: TGTGCCAGCAGCCAAGATGGCGACGAGCAGTACTTC.

The chain carries TRBV2 and TRBJ1-6; TRBD1 agrees at 7 bases. The V gene's germline CDR1 is SNHLY and CDR2 FYNNEI. The CDR3 length is 14 residues. Trimming took 6 bases from V and 8 from J; bases not matched to a gene: 7. The CDR3 reads CASSPRDSHSPLHF. CDR3 bases: TGTGCCAGCAGCCCCCGGGACAGCCATTCACCCCTCCACTTT.

The chain links TRBV11-2 to TRBJ1-3, with a weak D call TRBD1 (6 bases). The CDR3 is made up of 15 amino acids. Germline V gene sequence: CDR1 SGHAT, CDR2 FQNNGV. V dropped 5 bases and J dropped 0 bases, with 11 bases sitting between them. Written as DNA, the CDR3 is TGTGCCAGCAGCCGAACAGGGAGCTCTGGAAACACCATATATTTT. Its translation is CASSRTGSSGNTIYF.

This clone was counted a single time. The gene calls are TRBV28 and TRBJ1-1; D perhaps matches TRBD1 (5 bases). The CDR3 is 15 amino acids. The ends were cut back, 3 bases at V and 1 base at J, with 12 bases in the middle. Germline CDR1 and CDR2: MDHEN and SYDVKM. For the CDR3, the DNA is TGTGCCAGCAGTTTTAGGAGGGGTACGAACACTGAAGCTTTCTTT. It specifies CASSFRRGTNTEAFF. The variable domain in full, with the rest retrieved from reference TRBV28 and TRBJ1-1, is DVKVTQSSRYLVKRTGEKVFLECVQDMDHENMFWYRQDPGLGLRLIYFSYDVKMKEKGDIPEGYSVSREKKERFSLILESASTNQTSMYLCASSFRRGTNTEAFFGQGTRLTVV.

CDR3: CASTWGGGPRNTIYF. CDR3 nucleotide sequence: TGTGCCAGCACTTGGGGCGGGGGACCCCGAAACACCATATATTTT. The chain recombines TRBV9 with TRBJ1-3; TRBD1 is a possible D gene (5 bases). Deletions cut 6 bases from V and 5 bases from J, with 18 bases between. CDR3 length: 15 residues. Germline CDR1 and CDR2: SGDLS and YYNGEE.

V usage is TRBV5-4 and J usage is TRBJ2-1, with 9 bases aligning to TRBD2. With V trimmed by 6 bases and J by 4 bases, 8 bases remained unmatched. Germline V CDR1 and CDR2: SGHNT, YYREEE (reference sequence). The length of the CDR3 is 15 residues. As DNA, the CDR3 is TGTGCCAGCAATTCAGGCGGGGGGGCTTACAATGAGCAGTTCTTC. This translates into CASNSGGGAYNEQFF.

The rearrangement joins TRBV18 to TRBJ2-7, with D possibly being TRBD2 (5 bases). The V gene's germline CDR1 is KGHSH and CDR2 LQKENI. Trimming removed 3 bases at V and 1 base at J, with 13 bases between. The CDR3 spans 15 residues. As DNA, the CDR3 is TGTGCCAGCTCACCCTCGGGGAGTAGATCCTACGAGCAGTACTTC. As protein: CASSPSGSRSYEQYF.

This chain links TRBV19 with TRBJ1-1, with D perhaps matching TRBD1 (6 bases). V lost 6 bases and J lost 0, with 14 bases in between. This CDR3 is 15 amino acids long. In germline, CDR1 is LNHDA, CDR2 SQIVND (reference sequence). The CDR3 loop reads CASSRLDRLNTEAFF. The DNA for the CDR3 is TGTGCCAGTAGCCGGCTGGACAGATTGAACACTGAAGCTTTCTTT.

The rearrangement joins TRBV7-3 to TRBJ2-6; TRBD2 matches at 7 bases. J was trimmed by 0 bases and V by 4 bases; bases with no gene match: 12. Germline lookup yields CDR1 SGHTA and CDR2 FQGTGA. The CDR3 is 19 amino acids. In nucleotides, the CDR3 is TGTGCCAGCAGCTCCCTCGGGGAGGGAACCTTCTCTGGGGCCAACGTCCTGACTTTC. Translating gives CASSSLGEGTFSGANVLTF.

This clone was seen only once. At one of its ends the junction is not consistent with the germline gene, which may arise from a read error. This chain uses TRBV6-1 with TRBJ2-5, with D perhaps TRBD1 or TRBD2 (5 bases each). Germline values: CDR1 MNHNS, CDR2 SASEGT. There are 15 residues in the CDR3. The CDR3 loop reads CASSEGQTNQETQYF. The CDR3 DNA reads as TGTGCCAGCAGTGAAGGACAGACTAACCAGGAGACCCAGTACTTC.

V usage is TRBV7-2 and J usage is TRBJ2-5; tentatively, D is TRBD2 (5 bases). Germline V gene lookup returns CDR1 SGHTA and CDR2 FQGNSA. Trimming left V 5 bases short and J 2 bases short, with 21 bases between. The CDR3 contains 17 residues. This CDR3 is CASSPRGGRNAQETQYF. The CDR3 nucleotides are TGTGCCAGCAGCCCACGAGGCGGGCGGAACGCACAAGAGACCCAGTACTTC. Filled out from reference TRBV7-2 and TRBJ2-5, the complete variable domain reads GAGVSQSPSNKVTEKGKDVELRCDPISGHTALYWYRQSLGQGLEFLIYFQGNSAPDKSGLPSDRFSAERTGGSVSTLTIQRTQQEDSAVYLCASSPRGGRNAQETQYFGPGTRLLVL.

Details on this clone: This CDR3 is also generated by other DNA sequences in the sample. The chain recombines TRBV19 with TRBJ2-1; D is possibly TRBD1 (6 bases). The CDR3 runs 12 residues. Trimming removed 5 bases at V and 7 bases at J, with 9 bases between. In germline, CDR1 is LNHDA, CDR2 SQIVND (reference sequence). This CDR3 is CASSLQGNEQFF. In DNA, the CDR3 is TGTGCCAGTAGTCTCCAGGGGAATGAGCAGTTCTTC.

The CDR3 bases are TGTGCCAGCAGTTATCAGTATTCCTACGAGCAGTACTTC. Translation: CASSYQYSYEQYF. This chain connects TRBV6-5 to TRBJ2-7, with D unresolved. Trimming left V 3 bases short and J 1 base short, with 7 bases between. Germline V lookup: CDR1 MNHEY, CDR2 SVGAGI. The CDR3 runs to 13 residues.

The gene calls are TRBV24-1 and TRBJ2-2; a possible D gene is TRBD2 (6 bases). Trimming left V 0 bases short and J 4 bases short, with 11 bases between. The CDR3 has 16 amino acids. Germline CDR1 KGHDR, CDR2 SFDVKD. Here the CDR3 reads CATSDLPGRGTGELFF. CDR3 nucleotides: TGTGCCACCAGTGATTTGCCGGGGCGGGGCACCGGGGAGCTGTTTTTT.

The chain carries TRBV2 and TRBJ1-2; D is possibly TRBD1 (5 bases). In germline, CDR1 is SNHLY, CDR2 FYNNEI. Trimming took off 3 bases at V and 5 bases at J, with 13 bases between the two ends. The CDR3 is 14 amino acids. CDR3 nucleotides: TGTGCCAGCAGTGATCTGGCTCAGGGTTATGGCTACACCTTC. This sequence encodes CASSDLAQGYGYTF.

CDR3 DNA: TGTGCCAGCAGTTTAGGTGGACAGCTAATCCGGGACCTATATAGCAATCAGCCCCAGCATTTT. Its protein is CASSLGGQLIRDLYSNQPQHF. The chain joins TRBV28 to TRBJ1-5, with TRBD1 as a possible D gene (6 bases). Per germline, CDR1 MDHEN and CDR2 SYDVKM. The CDR3 has 21 residues. Trimming cost V 2 bases and J 0 bases, with 26 bases left between them.

V and J are TRBV4-1 and TRBJ2-5; maybe TRBD1 (6 bases). The CDR3 covers 16 residues. V was clipped by 5 bases and J by 1 base, with 17 bases between them. Germline lookup yields CDR1 MGHRA and CDR2 YSYEKL. CDR3 in DNA: TGCGCCAGCAGCGACCTACCGGGCAGGGGCCAAGAGACCCAGTACTTC. Translating gives CASSDLPGRGQETQYF.

The rearrangement links TRBV7-6 to TRBJ1-1; TRBD1 matches at 10 bases. The CDR3 covers 15 residues. Germline CDR1 SGHVS, CDR2 FNYEAQ. The V segment lost 1 base and the J segment 5 bases; nucleotides outside the gene matches: 4. The CDR3 spells CASSLDDRGLTEAFF. CDR3 in DNA: TGTGCCAGCAGCTTAGATGACAGGGGGCTGACTGAAGCTTTCTTT.

The V call is TRBV27, the J call TRBJ2-1; no firm D call. CDR3 length: 13 residues. Trimming stripped 4 bases from V and 0 bases from J, with 4 bases between. In germline, CDR1 is MNHEY, CDR2 SMNVEV (reference sequence). CDR3 in DNA: TGTGCCAGCAGTTCCCGCTCCTACAATGAGCAGTTCTTC. Its translation is CASSSRSYNEQFF.

This chain uses TRBV2 with TRBJ2-7; D is possibly TRBD2 (5 bases). Germline loops: CDR1 SNHLY, CDR2 FYNNEI. The length of the CDR3 is 14 residues. V dropped 1 base and J dropped 9 bases, with 16 bases sitting between them. The CDR3 DNA is TGTGCCAGCAGTGAAGGGCCTGGGAGCCTAGTGCAGTACTTC. Its translation: CASSEGPGSLVQYF.

The chain links TRBV5-1 to TRBJ1-6; TRBD1 aligns across 7 bases. This CDR3 contains 13 residues. V was clipped by 2 bases and J by 9 bases; unmatched bases: 2. Germline V gene sequence: CDR1 SGHRS, CDR2 YFSETQ. The CDR3 DNA follows: TGCGCCAGCAGCTTCGCAGGGGGTTCACCCCTCCACTTT. Residues: CASSFAGGSPLHF. The full variable domain, rest sourced from reference TRBV5-1 and TRBJ1-6, is KAGVTQTPRYLIKTRGQQVTLSCSPISGHRSVSWYQQTPGQGLQFLFEYFSETQRNKGNFPGRFSGRQFSNSRSEMNVSTLELGDSALYLCASSFAGGSPLHFGNGTRLTVT.

In regard to this clone: Compared with germline, one end of the junction differs, possibly owing to a read error. This rearrangement joins TRBV11-3 to TRBJ2-3; D is perhaps TRBD1 or TRBD2 (5 bases each). The CDR3 covers 13 residues. Germline V gene data show CDR1 as SGHNT and CDR2 as YENEEA. The DNA for the CDR3 is TGTGCCAGCAGCCTAGAGGGGCCAGATACGCAGTATTTT. Amino acids: CASSLEGPDTQYF. The entire variable domain, with the rest obtained from reference TRBV11-3 and TRBJ2-3, is as follows: EAGVVQSPRYKIIEKKQPVAFWCNPISGHNTLYWYLQNLGQGPELLIRYENEEAVDDSQLPKDRFSAERLKGVDSTLKIQPAELGDSAVYLCASSLEGPDTQYFGPGTRLTVL.

The rearrangement links TRBV6-5 to TRBJ1-1, with D unresolved. CDR3 length: 11 residues. The germline V gene encodes CDR1 MNHEY and CDR2 SVGAGI. Between the trimmed V and J ends, which lost 6 bases and 8 bases, there was a span of 10 bases. The CDR3 region is CASRNTFEAFF. Here the CDR3 DNA reads TGTGCCAGCAGGAATACATTCGAAGCTTTCTTT.

The chain employs TRBV9 and TRBJ1-2; 9 bases fit TRBD1. This CDR3 contains 15 residues. Trimming took 3 bases from V and 2 from J; bases not matched to a gene: 5. Germline V gives CDR1 SGDLS, CDR2 YYNGEE. The CDR3 loop is CASSGVTGGNYGYTF. The DNA of the CDR3 is TGTGCCAGCAGCGGGGTGACAGGGGGAAACTATGGCTACACCTTC.

The chain recombines TRBV11-2 with TRBJ2-7; tentatively, D is TRBD2 (6 bases). The CDR3 contains 14 residues. The germline CDR1 and CDR2 sequences are SGHAT and FQNNGV. V was shortened by 2 bases and J by 4 bases, with 12 bases between the two germline ends. The CDR3, as DNA: TGTGCCAGCAGCTTATGGGCGGGGTCGTACGAGCAGTACTTC. Translation: CASSLWAGSYEQYF.

V is TRBV7-2 and J is TRBJ2-7; 12 positions agree with TRBD2. Trimming at V came to 4 bases and at J to 1 base, leaving 2 bases not matched to a gene. This CDR3 spans 15 amino acids. Germline CDR1 is SGHTA and CDR2 is FQGNSA. CDR3 nucleotides: TGTGCCAGCAGCTCCGGACTAGCGGGGTCCTACGAGCAGTACTTC. Its protein product is CASSSGLAGSYEQYF.

This sequence joins TRBV7-9 and TRBJ2-5; the match to TRBD1 covers 10 bases. Germline lookup yields CDR1 SEHNR and CDR2 FQNEAQ (reference sequence). The CDR3 is made up of 17 amino acids. Germline trimming cut 1 base from V and 1 base from J; bases unmatched to any gene: 6. CDR3 protein: CASSLGSRTGGQETQYF. DNA for the CDR3: TGTGCCAGCAGCTTAGGCTCCAGGACAGGGGGCCAAGAGACCCAGTACTTC.

J is TRBJ2-7 and V is TRBV30; no reliable D call. V lost 0 bases, J lost 5 bases, and 17 bases lay in between. Germline V CDR1 and CDR2: GTSNPN, SVGIG (reference sequence). The CDR3 extends over 15 amino acids. The DNA of the CDR3 is TGTGCCTGGAGTGTACCGGGCAGGACCCTAGACGAGCAGTACTTC. Translated, it gives CAWSVPGRTLDEQYF.

The chain employs TRBV20-1 and TRBJ2-1; 8 nucleotides line up with TRBD2. V was clipped by 3 bases and J by 9 bases; unmatched bases: 10. Per germline, CDR1 DFQATT and CDR2 SNEGSKA (reference sequence). The CDR3 is 14 residues long. Here the CDR3 reads CSASVRGVVGEQFF. The CDR3 DNA is TGCAGTGCTAGTGTGCGGGGGGTCGTTGGTGAGCAGTTCTTC.

On this clone itself: Other DNA sequences of this sample code for an identical CDR3. This chain links TRBV19 with TRBJ1-5, with D perhaps matching TRBD1 (6 bases). V was shortened by 6 bases and J by 0 bases, with 12 bases between the two germline ends. The CDR3 consists of 15 residues. The germline V gene has CDR1 LNHDA and CDR2 SQIVND (reference sequence). CDR3 in amino acids: CASSPDSYSNQPQHF. Here the CDR3 DNA reads TGTGCCAGTAGCCCGGACAGCTATAGCAATCAGCCCCAGCATTTT.

The V and J genes are TRBV14 and TRBJ2-1; no clear D. The CDR3 extends over 11 amino acids. Trimming stripped 1 base from V and 8 bases from J, with 3 bases between. CDR1 and CDR2 (germline): SGHDN, FVKESK. CDR3 nucleotides: TGTGCCAGCAGCCAAGTCTATGAGCAGTTCTTC. This codes for CASSQVYEQFF.

The chain combines TRBV29-1 with TRBJ2-2; 9 bases are a match to TRBD1. The length of the CDR3 is 14 residues. Germline V gene lookup returns CDR1 SQVTM and CDR2 ANQGSEA. Losses at the gene ends were 6 bases for V and 0 bases for J; bases not matched to a gene: 2. CDR3 in amino acids: CSVRTGANTGELFF. The CDR3 nucleotides read TGCAGCGTCAGGACAGGGGCGAACACCGGGGAGCTGTTTTTT.